This T cell receptor beta chain was recorded in a study of T cells in Graves' hyperthyroidism and ophthalmopathy. Using RNA transcripts as the source, TCR beta CDR3 regions were amplified. The primer set for the first-round RT-PCR of the TCR CDR3 was HTBI. TCRdb itself ran the multiplex PCR reads through MiXCR, one entry per CDR3 protein. The data hold 660,000 or so distinct CDR3 sequences, with approximately 42% observed a single time. Diagnoses rested on clinical symptoms, serum thyroxine and TRAb, thyroid ultrasound and orbital computed tomography. CDR1 is SGHRS, CDR2 YFSETQ, per germline. The germline V and J ends were trimmed by 2 bases and 8 bases, with 13 bases remaining between them. This CDR3 comprises 13 residues.

The chain carries TRBV5-1 and TRBJ1-1, with a tentative D call TRBD1 (5 bases). This receptor was identified in an adult man with Graves' disease, either hyperthyroidism or ophthalmopathy (not recorded which). The sample comprised peripheral blood or thyroid tissue (not recorded which). CDR3 region: CASSLYRLREAFF. The CDR3 nucleotides are TGCGCCAGCAGCTTATACAGGTTGAGGGAAGCTTTCTTT.